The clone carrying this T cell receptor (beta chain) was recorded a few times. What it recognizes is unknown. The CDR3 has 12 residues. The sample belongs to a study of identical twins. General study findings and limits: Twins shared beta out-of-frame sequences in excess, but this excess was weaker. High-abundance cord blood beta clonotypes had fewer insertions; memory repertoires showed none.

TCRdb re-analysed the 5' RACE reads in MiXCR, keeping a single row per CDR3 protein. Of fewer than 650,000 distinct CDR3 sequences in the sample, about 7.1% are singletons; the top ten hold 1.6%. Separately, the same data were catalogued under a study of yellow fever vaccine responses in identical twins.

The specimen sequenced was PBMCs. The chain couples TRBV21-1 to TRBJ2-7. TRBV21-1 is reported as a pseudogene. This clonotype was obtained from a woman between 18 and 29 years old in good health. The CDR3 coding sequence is TGTGCCAGCAGCAAAGATCCGAACGAGCAGTACGTC. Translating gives CASSKDPNEQYV.